The 18 T cell receptor beta chains in this list originate from one sample, sequenced in a study of T cell repertoires in cytomegalovirus infection. TCRdb re-called the reads with MiXCR, one entry per CDR3 protein. The top ten hold roughly 80% of the sample, which has tens of thousands of distinct CDR3 sequences, 22% seen once. These receptors' antigens are unknown. Sequencing was carried out using PBMCs, sequenced either directly or after in vitro stimulation (not recorded which). Receptor source: a human donor in good health (CMV status not recorded). Some clones in this sample may be carry-over from other donors' samples.

The J gene is TRBJ2-5, the V gene TRBV10-3; 7 nucleotides line up with TRBD2. The trim removed 8 bases at V and 2 bases at J, leaving 5 bases unmatched. This CDR3 contains 13 residues. The germline gives CDR1 ENHRY, CDR2 SYGVKD. Written as DNA, the CDR3 is TGTGCCATCGCCGGGAGGCAACAAGAGACCCAGTACTTC. Amino acids: CAIAGRQQETQYF.

This clonotype was observed many times. The chain joins TRBV7-2 to TRBJ1-2, with D possibly matching TRBD1 (6 bases). Deletions cut 5 bases from V and 6 bases from J, with 19 bases between. This CDR3 comprises 15 residues. Germline CDR1 reads SGHTA; CDR2 reads FQGNSA. The CDR3 spells CASSRTTPSGDGYTF. CDR3 DNA sequence: TGTGCCAGCAGCCGGACTACACCCTCAGGGGATGGCTACACCTTC.

On this clonotype itself: A much more abundant neighbour one base away suggests this may be a read error. The J gene is TRBJ2-5, the V gene TRBV12-3 or TRBV12-4, with 9 bases identical to TRBD1. CDR3 length: 17 amino acids. The CDR3 nucleotides read TGTGCCAGCAGTTTTTTTCCGGGACAGGGTCACCAAGACACCCAGTACTTC. Amino acids: CASSFFPGQGHQDTQYF.

This clonotype was observed a few times. The chain joins TRBV30 to TRBJ1-2; D gene unclear. Trimming cost V 3 bases and J 3 bases, with 17 bases left between them. In germline, CDR1 is GTSNPN, CDR2 SVGIG (reference sequence). The CDR3 has 15 residues. In DNA, the CDR3 is TGTGCCTGGAGCCCATCGCACGGGCTAGACTATGGCTACACCTTC. As protein: CAWSPSHGLDYGYTF.

This chain links TRBV7-2 with TRBJ2-5; D remains unclear. This CDR3 contains 11 residues. V gave up 5 bases and J gave up 5 bases, with 6 bases separating them. Per the germline V gene, CDR1 is SGHTA and CDR2 is FQGNSA. This chain's CDR3 is CASSALETQYF. The CDR3 nucleotides read TGTGCCAGCAGCGCTCTGGAGACCCAGTACTTC.

This clonotype was recorded a few times. The rearrangement links TRBV4-3 to TRBJ2-7, with TRBD2 as a possible D gene (5 bases). V was clipped by 1 base and J by 1 base, with 8 bases between them. The CDR3 is 14 residues long. Germline lookup yields CDR1 LGHNA and CDR2 YSLEER. CDR3 DNA sequence: TGCGCCAGCAGCCAAGGGGGAGCTTCCTACGAGCAGTACTTC. It specifies CASSQGGASYEQYF.

CDR3 sequence: CSVAAGTSGSYEQYF. CDR3 sequence (DNA): TGCAGCGTGGCCGCCGGGACTAGCGGCTCCTACGAGCAGTACTTC. The chain has TRBV29-1 and TRBJ2-7; 11 bases agree with TRBD2. CDR1 and CDR2 (germline): SQVTM, ANQGSEA. The CDR3 spans 15 residues. V lost 6 bases, J lost 0 bases, and 7 bases stayed unmatched.

This chain connects TRBV4-3 to TRBJ2-3, with a tentative D call TRBD2 (5 bases). Germline-derived CDR1 and CDR2 are LGHNA and YSLEER. This CDR3 has 16 residues. Deletions cut 3 bases from V and 5 bases from J, with 18 bases between. CDR3 sequence: CASSHYWGVVLDTQYF. The CDR3 coding sequence is TGCGCCAGCAGCCATTACTGGGGAGTGGTTCTAGATACGCAGTATTTT.

The chain couples TRBV5-4 to TRBJ1-6; 8 positions match TRBD1. V lost 1 base and J lost 7; bases outside the gene matches: 4. The CDR3 runs to 15 residues. The V gene's germline CDR1 is SGHNT and CDR2 YYREEE (reference sequence). CDR3 coding DNA: TGTGCCAGCAGCTTGCGGCAGGGGGCCAATTCACCCCTCCACTTT. It is translated as CASSLRQGANSPLHF.

This clonotype came up many times. This chain links TRBV7-8 with TRBJ2-5; TRBD1 aligns across 9 bases. CDR1 and CDR2 from the germline V gene are SGHVS and FQNEAQ. With V trimmed by 4 bases and J by 5 bases, 5 bases remained unmatched. The CDR3 is 14 amino acids. CDR3 loop: CASSSGTGKETQYF. The CDR3, as DNA: TGTGCCAGCAGCTCAGGGACAGGGAAGGAGACCCAGTACTTC.

V usage is TRBV5-4 and J usage is TRBJ2-1, with 14 nucleotides matching TRBD2. The CDR3 consists of 15 residues. The J segment lost 7 bases and the V segment lost 2 bases, leaving 2 bases of the junction unmatched. Germline V gene lookup returns CDR1 SGHNT and CDR2 YYREEE (reference sequence). CDR3 nucleotide sequence: TGTGCCAGCAGCTTCAGACTAGCGGGAGGGAATGAGCAGTTCTTC. It is translated as CASSFRLAGGNEQFF. Full variable domain (rest looked up from reference TRBV5-4 and TRBJ2-1): ETGVTQSPTHLIKTRGQQVTLRCSSQSGHNTVSWYQQALGQGPQFIFQYYREEENGRGNFPPRFSGLQFPNYSSELNVNALELDDSALYLCASSFRLAGGNEQFFGPGTRLTVL.

As DNA, the CDR3 is TGCAGTGCTAGCAACAGGGGGGCCTATGGCTACACCTTC. Residues: CSASNRGAYGYTF. The chain combines TRBV20-1 with TRBJ1-2; 8 bases fit TRBD1. V was clipped by 3 bases and J by 4 bases; unmatched bases: 4. CDR3 length equals 13 residues. Germline V gene lookup returns CDR1 DFQATT and CDR2 SNEGSKA (reference sequence).

The chain carries TRBV28 and TRBJ2-1; weak D call: TRBD2 (7 bases). CDR1 and CDR2 from the germline V gene are MDHEN and SYDVKM. Deletions cut 2 bases from V and 2 bases from J, with 10 bases between. The CDR3 extends over 15 amino acids. CDR3 nucleotide sequence: TGTGCCAGCAGTTTAGGCGGGGGCACCTACAATGAGCAGTTCTTC. Translation: CASSLGGGTYNEQFF.

This clonotype was observed at least ten times. The chain is built from TRBV12-5 and TRBJ1-6, with 7 bases fitting TRBD1. The length of the CDR3 is 13 residues. Germline CDR1 reads LGHNT; CDR2 reads FRNRAP. Germline trimming cut 5 bases from V and 9 bases from J; bases unmatched to any gene: 4. CDR3 bases: TGTGCTAGTGGTCGAACAGGGGTTTCACCCCTCCACTTT. It codes for CASGRTGVSPLHF. The full variable domain, its missing parts supplied by reference TRBV12-5 and TRBJ1-6, is DARVTQTPRHKVTEMGQEVTMRCQPILGHNTVFWYRQTMMQGLELLAYFRNRAPLDDSGMPKDRFSAEMPDATLATLKIQPSEPRDSAVYFCASGRTGVSPLHFGNGTRLTVT.

The chain carries TRBV6-2 or TRBV6-3 and TRBJ2-5; perhaps TRBD1 as D (6 bases). The CDR3 has 13 residues. Between the trimmed V and J ends, which lost 10 bases and 1 base, there was a span of 13 bases. The V gene's germline CDR1 is MNHEY and CDR2 SVGEGT. CDR3 bases: TGTGCCATCCGACTGGACAGCCAAGAGACCCAGTACTTC. Protein sequence: CAIRLDSQETQYF.

The chain recombines TRBV6-5 with TRBJ2-1; D gene unclear. Trimming removed 6 bases from V and 3 bases from J, with 12 bases in between. The CDR3 covers 14 residues. Per the germline V gene, CDR1 is MNHEY and CDR2 is SVGAGI. CDR3 amino acids: CASRKTADYNEQFF. The CDR3 region has the DNA TGTGCCAGCAGAAAGACGGCTGACTACAATGAGCAGTTCTTC.

The CDR3 DNA sequence: TGTGCCAGCAGTTTATTGAGGTTAAGCTCCTACGAGCAGTACTTC. Translating it yields CASSLLRLSSYEQYF. The genes are TRBV28 and TRBJ2-7; no firm D call. V lost 1 base, J lost 0 bases, and 10 bases lay in between. The germline V gene encodes CDR1 MDHEN and CDR2 SYDVKM. The CDR3 is 15 amino acids.

The chain combines TRBV20-1 with TRBJ2-4; the D call may be TRBD1 or TRBD2 (6 bases each). The CDR3 spans 15 residues. Germline lookup yields CDR1 DFQATT and CDR2 SNEGSKA (reference sequence). With 3 bases removed from V and 2 bases from J, the gap between germline ends came to 14 bases. CDR3 bases: TGCAGTGCTAGTATGCCGGGGGCGACCAAAAACATTCAGTACTTC. This sequence encodes CSASMPGATKNIQYF.